Each of the 4 T cell receptor beta chains below was sequenced from the same sample in a study of early T cells in non-severe SARS-CoV-2 infection. TCRdb itself ran the 5' RACE reads through MiXCR, one entry per CDR3 protein. The table has tens of thousands of distinct CDR3 sequences, about 5% seen once; the top ten hold roughly 12%. Specimen: whole blood. These receptors all come from an adult who was a healthcare worker with PCR-confirmed SARS-CoV-2 infection or an uninfected control (not recorded which).

This clonotype appeared many times. Compared with germline, one end of the junction differs, possibly owing to a read error. This sequence joins TRBV3-1 and TRBJ2-7; no reliable D call. Germline CDR1 is LGHDT and CDR2 is YNNKEL (reference sequence). The CDR3 totals 12 residues. In nucleotides, the CDR3 is TGTGCCAGCACCCAAGACCGGATTTATCAGTACTTC. It specifies CASTQDRIYQYF.

The chain uses TRBV29-1 and TRBJ2-3; D unresolved. V lost 6 bases to trimming and J lost 4 bases, with 14 bases between them. The CDR3 length is 13 residues. CDR1 is SQVTM, CDR2 ANQGSEA, per germline. In DNA form, the CDR3 reads TGCAGCGTGACTGGGGTTAGTCCAGATACGCAGTATTTT. Translation: CSVTGVSPDTQYF.

This clonotype was detected many times. The chain has TRBV19 and TRBJ2-7; 9 bases align to TRBD2. V shed 3 bases, J shed 0 bases, and the junction held 3 bases outside the gene matches. The CDR3 is 15 amino acids. Germline V gene data show CDR1 as LNHDA and CDR2 as SQIVND (reference sequence). The DNA for the CDR3 is TGTGCCAGTAGTATGCGCGGGGGGGCCTCCTACGAGCAGTACTTC. It specifies CASSMRGGASYEQYF.

This clonotype showed up just a few times. Sequence at one end of the junction differs from germline and may be a read error. The genes are TRBV5-1 and TRBJ2-5; D may be TRBD1 (5 bases). This CDR3 has 13 amino acids. Looked up from germline, CDR1 is SGHRS and CDR2 is YFSETQ. CDR3 amino acids: CASSLEWGTAQYF. As DNA, the CDR3 is TGCGCAAGCAGCTTGGAATGGGGCACGGCCCAGTACTTC.